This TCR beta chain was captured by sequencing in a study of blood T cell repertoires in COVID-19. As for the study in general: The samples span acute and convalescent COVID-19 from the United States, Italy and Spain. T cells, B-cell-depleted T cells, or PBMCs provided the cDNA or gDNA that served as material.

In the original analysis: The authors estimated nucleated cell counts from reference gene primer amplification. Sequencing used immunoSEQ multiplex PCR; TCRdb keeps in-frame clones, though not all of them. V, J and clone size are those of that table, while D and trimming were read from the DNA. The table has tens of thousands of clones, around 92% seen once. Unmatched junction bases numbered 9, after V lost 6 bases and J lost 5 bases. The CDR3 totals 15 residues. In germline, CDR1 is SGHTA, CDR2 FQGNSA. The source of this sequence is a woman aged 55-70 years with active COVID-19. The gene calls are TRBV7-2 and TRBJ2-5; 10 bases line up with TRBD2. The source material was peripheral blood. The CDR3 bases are TGTGCCAGCAGGGTGGTAGCGGGGGGCTTGGAGACCCAGTACTTC. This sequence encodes CASRVVAGGLETQYF.